The T cell receptor (beta chain) described here comes from a study of memory CD8 T cells in hepatitis C reinfection. On the study more broadly: Between 3 and 8 weeks after reinfection detection, peak samples were drawn.

Per germline, CDR1 MDHEN and CDR2 SYDVKM. J lost 4 bases, V lost 5 bases, and 6 bases had no gene match. The CDR3 has 14 amino acids. The method was immunoSEQ multiplex PCR; TCRdb's version includes in-frame clones alone and lacks a portion of them. Of 35,000 to 50,000 clones in the sample, approximately 90% were seen once. The time point: peak reinfection, 3 to 8 weeks after reinfection detection. The sorted cells went straight to TCR sequencing with no prior in vitro expansion. The chain has TRBV28 and TRBJ2-3, with 7 bases matching TRBD2. The sequenced material came from naive CD8+ T cells sorted from blood. This TCR came from a man aged 18 to 30 with hepatitis C virus infection. The CDR3 loop reads CASSRGLGADTQYF. CDR3 coding DNA: TGTGCCAGCAGTCGTGGACTAGGCGCAGATACGCAGTATTTT.